These T cell receptor beta chains were read from a single sample in a study of blood T cell repertoires in COVID-19. Only in-frame clones appear in the TCRdb table, and some are missing; sequencing was by immunoSEQ multiplex PCR. The sample gives 200,000 to 250,000 clones, under 85% of which show up once; 1.9% is in the top ten. The sequencing input was peripheral blood. These receptors all come from a young man who had recovered from COVID-19. CDR3s include the opening cysteine and the closing phenylalanine or tryptophan. A D gene is named only where the DNA matches it firmly. Clone size is stated in some rows and not others, as once, few, many or a class when expanded.

cdr3_nt cdr3_aa clone_size d_call j_call v_call
TGTGCCAGCAAGGTGGGGCAGGGCATGGGGAATACGCAGTATTTT CASKVGQGMGNTQYF - - TRBJ2-3 TRBV27
TGCACCAGCAGCCAAGATTCGCGGGGACGGGGAGCTGTTTTT CTSSQDSRGRGAVF - - TRBJ2-2 TRBV1
TGCGCCAGCAGCTTGGGTAACAGGGCAAACACCGGGGAGCTGTTTTTT CASSLGNRANTGELFF - - TRBJ2-2 TRBV5-1
TGCGCCAGCAGCTTGGCGGGACAGGGCTCAGATACGCAGTATTTT CASSLAGQGSDTQYF - TRBD1 TRBJ2-3 TRBV5-1
TGTGCCAGCAGCAGTCGGGGGGCTTTCTTT CASSSRGAFF few - TRBJ1-1 TRBV11-2
TGCGCCAGCAGCAAGTCCGGACAGGAGGGCACTGAAGCTTTCTTT CASSKSGQEGTEAFF - TRBD1 TRBJ1-1 TRBV5-1
TGTGCCAGTAGTACCCCTACAGGGGCTGGTCAGCCCCAGCATTTT CASSTPTGAGQPQHF - TRBD1 TRBJ1-5 TRBV19
TGTGCCAGCAGCGGGACAGGGGGAGGGGGCGAAAAACTGTTTTTT CASSGTGGGGEKLFF - TRBD1 TRBJ1-4 TRBV9
TGTGCCAGCAGTAGGAGGATTATTAAGGGGACTTGGGCTGAAGCTTTCTTT CASSRRIIKGTWAEAFF - - TRBJ1-1 TRBV27
TGTGCCAGCAGCCGAGGGACAGTCGACGATGGCTACACCTTC CASSRGTVDDGYTF - TRBD1 TRBJ1-2 TRBV5-4
TGTGCCAGCAGCCCCAACTTAGCGGGGGGTGAAGAGACCCAGTACTTC CASSPNLAGGEETQYF - TRBD2 TRBJ2-5 TRBV5-4
TGTGCCAGCAGCCCCGGGACTAGCTGGACCGGGGAGCTGTTTTTT CASSPGTSWTGELFF - TRBD2 TRBJ2-2 TRBV2
TGTGCCAGCAGCGTCAGAAGGAGTGCAGATACGCAGTATTTT CASSVRRSADTQYF few - TRBJ2-3 TRBV9
TGTGCCAGCAGCGGACCTAGCGGGCCTAGTTACAATGAGCAGTTCTTC CASSGPSGPSYNEQFF - TRBD2 TRBJ2-1 TRBV7-6
TGTGCCAGCAGCTCGGGGACAGGGAAACCTCGAAACTATGGCTACACCTTC CASSSGTGKPRNYGYTF - TRBD1 TRBJ1-2 TRBV5-4
TGTGCCAGCAGTTACACGGGGAATAGCAATCAGCCCCAGCATTTT CASSYTGNSNQPQHF - - TRBJ1-5 TRBV6-5
TGTGCCAGCAGTCCCCCTCCCGGGACAGGGGGCAAAGAGCAGTTCTTC CASSPPPGTGGKEQFF - TRBD1 TRBJ2-1 TRBV28
TGTGCCAGCACGCAGGGGAACACCGGGGAGCTGTTTTTT CASTQGNTGELFF once - TRBJ2-2 TRBV11-2
TGTGCCAGCAGCCAAGGACGTCCGGGGTGGGACACTGAAGCTTTCTTT CASSQGRPGWDTEAFF - - TRBJ1-1 TRBV3-1/TRBV3-2
TGTGCCAGCTCACCACCGGGTAGTAGCGATTACAATGAGCAGTTCTTC CASSPPGSSDYNEQFF - - TRBJ2-1 TRBV18